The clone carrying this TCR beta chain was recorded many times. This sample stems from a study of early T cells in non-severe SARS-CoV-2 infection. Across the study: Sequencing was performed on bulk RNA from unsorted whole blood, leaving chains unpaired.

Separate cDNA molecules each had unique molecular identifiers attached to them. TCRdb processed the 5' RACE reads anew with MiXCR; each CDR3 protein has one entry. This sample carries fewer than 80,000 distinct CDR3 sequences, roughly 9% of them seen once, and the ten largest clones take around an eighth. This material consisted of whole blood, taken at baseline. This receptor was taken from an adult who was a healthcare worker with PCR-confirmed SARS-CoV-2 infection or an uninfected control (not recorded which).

CDR3 sequence (DNA): TGCAGTGCCCCGCCGGGACAGGGAGGTGTGCAGTACTTC. Its translation is CSAPPGQGGVQYF. The chain carries TRBV20-1 and TRBJ2-7; 9 positions agree with TRBD1. This CDR3 is 13 amino acids long. Trimming took 6 bases from V and 9 from J; bases not matched to a gene: 12. Germline CDR1 is DFQATT and CDR2 is SNEGSKA (reference sequence).